The clone carrying this TCR beta chain was counted a few times. Its target is unknown. MiXCR, applied by TCRdb to the 5' RACE reads, yields one record per CDR3 protein. The repertoire includes around 150,000 distinct CDR3 sequences, about a third of them detected once, and around 11% sits in the top ten. This specimen belongs to a study of T-cell memory formation after mild COVID-19. Across the whole study: For the most part, TCR clusters were specific to one donor. Whole-study results and caveats: Balance between CD4 and CD8 was seen in clones contracting day 15 to 85, and a CD4+ lean was seen in later expanders. The CD4+ clones that contracted clustered mainly within CM and EM, and the CD8+ clones concentrated in EMRA. Unconfirmed was the SARS-CoV-2 specificity of second-wave clones that peaked on day 37.

Germline V gene data show CDR1 as LGHNA and CDR2 as YNFKEQ. V gave up 0 bases and J gave up 10 bases, with 12 bases separating them. This CDR3 region has 13 residues. This TCR was sampled from an adult woman who had mild COVID-19 (a few samples of this study predate the infection). Cell type and time point are not known. The sequenced material came from PBMCs or a T cell subset sorted from them (not recorded which). This rearrangement joins TRBV4-2 to TRBJ1-1; no clear D. In DNA form, the CDR3 reads TGTGCCAGCAGCCAAGATACGGAGGCAGTAGCTTTCTTT. It yields the protein CASSQDTEAVAFF.